The rows below give T cell receptor beta chains drawn from one sample of a study of shared clonotypes between healthy human individuals. Method: immunoSEQ multiplex PCR; TCRdb's copy keeps in-frame clones and lacks some. The sample holds approximately 2.5 million clones, more than 80% seen once. The sample comprised naive CD4+ T cells sorted from blood. The receptors were sampled from a man in his late teens or twenties in good health. Both conserved end residues are part of each CDR3. D genes are given only for firm matches. Clone size is stated in some rows and not others, as once, few, many or a class when expanded.

v_call	clone_size	d_call	cdr3_length	j_call	cdr3_aa	cdr3_nt
TRBV28	-	-	15	TRBJ1-5	CASSSPGVGNQPQHF	TGTGCCAGCAGTTCTCCAGGGGTGGGCAATCAGCCCCAGCATTTT
TRBV28	-	-	14	TRBJ1-1	CASSAGLLNTEAFF	TGTGCCAGCAGTGCAGGGCTGTTGAACACTGAAGCTTTCTTT
TRBV18	-	TRBD1	16	TRBJ2-2	CASSPLSGQGSGELFF	TGTGCCAGCTCACCTTTATCTGGACAGGGCAGCGGGGAGCTGTTTTTT
TRBV6-5	-	TRBD2	16	TRBJ2-5	CASSYSLAGGRETQYF	TGTGCCAGCAGTTACTCTCTAGCGGGAGGCAGGGAGACCCAGTACTTC
TRBV6-5	-	-	16	TRBJ2-1	CASSYSSRRSYNEQFF	TGTGCCAGCAGTTACTCGTCCAGGAGGTCCTACAATGAGCAGTTCTTC
TRBV5-4	once	-	15	TRBJ1-4	CASSLDTGINEKLFF	TGTGCCAGCAGCTTGGATACAGGAATTAATGAAAAACTGTTTTTT
TRBV5-4	-	-	13	TRBJ1-2	CASSRQDGYGYTF	TGTGCCAGCAGCCGACAGGACGGCTATGGCTACACCTTC
TRBV5-4	-	-	15	TRBJ2-7	CASSLAAAGLSEQYF	TGTGCCAGCAGCTTGGCCGCGGCAGGGCTGAGCGAGCAGTACTTC
TRBV18	-	-	14	TRBJ1-5	CASSPGLVNQPQHF	TGTGCCAGCTCACCAGGGTTAGTCAATCAGCCCCAGCATTTT
TRBV6-5	-	-	15	TRBJ1-4	CASSPRTATNEKLFF	TGTGCCAGCAGTCCCCGGACAGCAACTAATGAAAAACTGTTTTTT
TRBV27	-	-	18	TRBJ1-4	CASSFSGVPSRPNEKLFF	TGTGCCAGCAGTTTTTCGGGGGTTCCGTCCCGTCCTAATGAAAAACTGTTTTTT
TRBV18	-	TRBD1	15	TRBJ1-3	CASSPGTVAGNTIYF	TGTGCCAGCTCACCCGGGACAGTAGCAGGAAACACCATATATTTT
TRBV18	-	TRBD1	14	TRBJ1-2	CASSPPDRVEGYTF	TGTGCCAGCTCACCGCCGGACAGGGTAGAAGGCTACACCTTC
TRBV7-2	-	TRBD1	16	TRBJ2-5	CASSLITGGLRETQYF	TGTGCCAGCAGCTTAATAACAGGGGGGTTGAGGGAGACCCAGTACTTC
TRBV11-2	-	-	14	TRBJ2-7	CASSIRSQGSEQYF	TGTGCCAGCAGCATCCGGTCACAGGGCTCCGAGCAGTACTTC
TRBV2	-	TRBD2	14	TRBJ2-5	CASTRTSGQETQYF	TGTGCCAGCACCAGGACTAGCGGACAAGAGACCCAGTACTTC
TRBV6-5	-	-	13	TRBJ1-2	CASSPEGIYGYTF	TGTGCCAGCAGCCCCGAGGGTATCTATGGCTACACCTTC
TRBV2	-	TRBD2	15	TRBJ2-7	CASRQEAGAMDEQYF	TGTGCCAGCAGGCAGGAGGCGGGAGCTATGGACGAGCAGTACTTC
TRBV10-3	-	-	15	TRBJ2-5	CAISVAAGTGETQYF	TGTGCCATCAGTGTAGCAGCGGGTACAGGGGAGACCCAGTACTTC
TRBV5-4	once	-	15	TRBJ1-6	CASSHRQLTNSPLHF	TGTGCCAGCAGCCATAGACAGCTAACCAATTCACCCCTCCACTTT
TRBV5-1	-	-	15	TRBJ2-5	CASSSLGAEQETQYF	TGCGCCAGCAGCTCCTTAGGGGCAGAACAAGAGACCCAGTACTTC
TRBV21-1	-	-	16	TRBJ2-7	CASSKGAGQGIYEQYF	TGTGCCAGCAGCAAAGGGGCGGGACAGGGGATCTACGAGCAGTACTTC
TRBV4-1	-	TRBD2	16	TRBJ2-5	CASSLTSGRGQETQYF	TGCGCCAGCAGCCTTACTAGCGGGAGAGGGCAAGAGACCCAGTACTTC
TRBV19	once	TRBD1	14	TRBJ1-1	CASSWTGANTEAFF	TGTGCCAGTAGTTGGACAGGGGCGAACACTGAAGCTTTCTTT
TRBV30	once	-	16	TRBJ1-2	CAWSSRPGTLTGGYTF	TGTGCCTGGAGTTCCAGACCCGGGACCTTAACGGGGGGCTACACCTTC
TRBV19	-	TRBD1	15	TRBJ2-7	CASSLRTGGFYEQYF	TGTGCCAGTAGTTTAAGGACAGGGGGCTTCTACGAGCAGTACTTC
TRBV10-3	-	-	16	TRBJ2-2	CAISESPRIYTGELFF	TGTGCCATCAGTGAGTCTCCCCGCATATACACCGGGGAGCTGTTTTTT
TRBV4-1	once	-	15	TRBJ2-3	CASSQLRTVTDTQYF	TGCGCCAGCAGCCAACTACGGACAGTCACAGATACGCAGTATTTT
TRBV27	-	TRBD2	15	TRBJ2-2	CASSPRLAHTGELFF	TGTGCCAGCAGTCCCCGACTAGCCCACACCGGGGAGCTGTTTTTT
TRBV27	-	TRBD1	18	TRBJ1-6	CASSLSEGDRLFGSPLHF	TGTGCCAGCAGTTTATCGGAGGGGGACAGGTTATTCGGTTCACCCCTCCACTTT
TRBV28	-	-	14	TRBJ2-1	CASSTSRGVNEQFF	TGTGCCAGCAGTACCTCTCGGGGCGTTAATGAGCAGTTCTTC
TRBV5-1	-	-	14	TRBJ1-1	CASRGHTGDTEAFF	TGCGCCAGCCGGGGCCATACTGGGGACACTGAAGCTTTCTTT
TRBV5-1	-	-	12	TRBJ2-5	CASSDTKETQYF	TGCGCCAGCAGCGACACGAAAGAGACCCAGTACTTC
TRBV11-3	-	-	14	TRBJ2-1	CASSLGGSMNEQFF	TGTGCCAGCAGCTTAGGAGGGAGTATGAATGAGCAGTTCTTC
TRBV19	-	-	16	TRBJ2-3	CASSIGFRESTDTQYF	TGTGCCAGTAGTATAGGATTCCGGGAAAGCACAGATACGCAGTATTTT
TRBV13	-	TRBD2	15	TRBJ2-1	CASSSGGGAYNEQFF	TGTGCCAGCAGCTCAGGCGGGGGAGCCTACAATGAGCAGTTCTTC
TRBV19	-	-	15	TRBJ2-2	CASSVTGSDTGELFF	TGTGCCAGTAGCGTAACAGGGTCCGACACCGGGGAGCTGTTTTTT
TRBV6-1	-	-	14	TRBJ2-7	CASSERWGSYEQYF	TGTGCCAGCAGTGAAAGGTGGGGTTCCTACGAGCAGTACTTC
TRBV1	-	-	12	TRBJ2-1	CTSSPPEAGGFF	TGCACCAGCAGCCCCCCGGAGGCGGGAGGGTTCTTC
TRBV9	-	-	14	TRBJ2-7	CASSVGNRVYEQYF	TGTGCCAGCAGCGTAGGAAACAGGGTCTACGAGCAGTACTTC